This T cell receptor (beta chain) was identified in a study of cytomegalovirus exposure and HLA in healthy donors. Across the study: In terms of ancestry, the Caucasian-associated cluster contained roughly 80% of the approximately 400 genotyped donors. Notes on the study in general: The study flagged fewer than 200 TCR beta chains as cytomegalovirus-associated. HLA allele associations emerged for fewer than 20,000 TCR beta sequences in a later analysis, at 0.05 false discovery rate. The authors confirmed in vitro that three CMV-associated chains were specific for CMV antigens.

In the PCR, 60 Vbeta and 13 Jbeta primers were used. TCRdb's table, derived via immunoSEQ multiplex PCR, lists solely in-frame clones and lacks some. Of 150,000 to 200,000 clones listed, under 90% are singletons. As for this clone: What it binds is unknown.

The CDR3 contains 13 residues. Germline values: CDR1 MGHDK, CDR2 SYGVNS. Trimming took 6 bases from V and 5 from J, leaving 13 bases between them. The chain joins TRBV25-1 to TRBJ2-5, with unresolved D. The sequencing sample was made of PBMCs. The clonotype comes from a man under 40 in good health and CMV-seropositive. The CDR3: CASRPLGRETQYF. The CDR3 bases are TGTGCCAGCAGGCCGTTAGGCAGGGAGACCCAGTACTTC.